This passage covers 19 T cell receptor beta chains from one sample sequenced in a study of beta chain features in type 1 diabetes. Reverse transcribing all isolated RNA meant expressed TCRB transcripts were sequenced. Profiling relied on immunoSEQ multiplex PCR, and the TCRdb table lists in-frame clones only, not all of them. The sample shows approximately 400,000 clones, around 16% of them seen only once. Specimen: naive CD4+ T cells from blood. These receptors all come from a woman aged 18-30 years in good health.

This rearrangement joins TRBV30 to TRBJ2-1; D is unclear. V was shortened by 5 bases and J by 4 bases, with 9 bases between the two germline ends. There are 12 residues in the CDR3. Germline V gene data show CDR1 as GTSNPN and CDR2 as SVGIG (reference sequence). The CDR3 loop reads CAWGLRYNEQFF. CDR3 sequence (DNA): TGTGCCTGGGGGTTGAGGTACAATGAGCAGTTCTTC.

The chain combines TRBV18 with TRBJ2-5, with TRBD1 as a possible D gene (5 bases). The CDR3 has 14 residues. V was clipped by 2 bases and J by 1 base, with 8 bases between them. Germline V gene sequence: CDR1 KGHSH, CDR2 LQKENI. CDR3 loop: CASSPKGIQETQYF. CDR3 bases: TGTGCCAGCTCACCAAAGGGGATCCAAGAGACCCAGTACTTC.

Only a few counts were recorded for this clone. CDR3 in amino acids: CSVPGGAYYNEQFF. The CDR3 DNA is TGCAGCGTTCCTGGAGGCGCGTACTACAATGAGCAGTTCTTC. V gene TRBV29-1 combines with J gene TRBJ2-1; a weak D match, TRBD2 (5 bases). The CDR3 consists of 14 residues. Germline assignment: CDR1 SQVTM and CDR2 ANQGSEA. V lost 5 bases, J lost 3 bases, and 14 bases lay in between.

This chain uses TRBV7-9 with TRBJ2-2; D is unclear. Germline V lookup: CDR1 SEHNR, CDR2 FQNEAQ (reference sequence). Trimming stripped 1 base from V and 1 base from J, with 4 bases between. CDR3 length: 14 residues. CDR3: CASSLGGNTGELFF. The CDR3 nucleotides read TGTGCCAGCAGCTTAGGAGGGAACACCGGGGAGCTGTTTTTT.

V is TRBV29-1 and J is TRBJ2-7; 13 nucleotides align to TRBD2. CDR1 is SQVTM, CDR2 ANQGSEA, per germline. CDR3 length equals 13 residues. With V trimmed by 6 bases and J by 4 bases, 3 bases remained unmatched. The CDR3 region has the DNA TGCAGCGTGGGGACTAGCGGGATGTACGAGCAGTACTTC. Translating it yields CSVGTSGMYEQYF.

The chain carries TRBV7-2 and TRBJ2-1; D is perhaps TRBD1 (6 bases). CDR3 length equals 15 residues. The V end lost 1 base, the J end lost 4 bases, and 11 bases lay between the germline ends. Germline CDR1 reads SGHTA; CDR2 reads FQGNSA. CDR3 sequence: CASSLEGQRYNEQFF. The DNA of the CDR3 is TGTGCCAGCAGCTTAGAAGGACAGCGGTACAATGAGCAGTTCTTC. The full variable domain, rest sourced from reference TRBV7-2 and TRBJ2-1, is GAGVSQSPSNKVTEKGKDVELRCDPISGHTALYWYRQSLGQGLEFLIYFQGNSAPDKSGLPSDRFSAERTGGSVSTLTIQRTQQEDSAVYLCASSLEGQRYNEQFFGPGTRLTVL.

The chain links TRBV25-1 to TRBJ1-2; D gene uncertain. CDR1 is MGHDK, CDR2 SYGVNS, per germline. V lost 5 bases and J 5 bases, leaving 6 bases between the germline ends. This CDR3 is 11 amino acids long. CDR3 coding DNA: TGTGCCAGCAGTTCTCTTTATGGCTACACCTTC. This gives the protein CASSSLYGYTF.

This clone has just a few counts. This chain joins TRBV11-2 and TRBJ2-5; weak D call: TRBD2 (6 bases). Between the trimmed V and J ends, which lost 4 bases and 5 bases, there was a span of 11 bases. This CDR3 is 13 amino acids long. Looked up from germline, CDR1 is SGHAT and CDR2 is FQNNGV. Here the CDR3 DNA reads TGTGCCAGCAGCTCCGGAGGGGAGGAGACCCAGTACTTC. It translates to CASSSGGEETQYF.

V usage is TRBV11-3 and J usage is TRBJ2-2; tentative D call: TRBD1 (5 bases). Looked up from germline, CDR1 is SGHNT and CDR2 is YENEEA. The CDR3 loop spans 13 amino acids. The V gene lost 5 bases and the J gene lost 6 bases, with 10 bases spanning the gap. CDR3 in DNA: TGTGCCAGCAGCCCCAGGGATTCCGGGGAGCTGTTTTTT. As protein: CASSPRDSGELFF.

This clone turned up a few times. V usage is TRBV28 and J usage is TRBJ2-1; D might be TRBD2 (5 bases). Germline CDR1 MDHEN, CDR2 SYDVKM. The CDR3 sequence is 11 residues long. This chain's CDR3 is CALAGYNEQFF. DNA of the CDR3: TGTGCTCTAGCAGGATACAATGAGCAGTTCTTC.

V is TRBV7-9 and J is TRBJ2-5; TRBD1 agrees at 9 bases. Germline lookup yields CDR1 SEHNR and CDR2 FQNEAQ (reference sequence). V dropped 4 bases and J dropped 4; count of bases not matched to a gene: 7. This CDR3 is 15 amino acids long. Written as DNA, the CDR3 is TGTGCCAGCAGCTCGGGACAGGGCTCCCGAGAGACCCAGTACTTC. Amino acids: CASSSGQGSRETQYF.

This clone was counted between two and nine times. This rearrangement joins TRBV2 to TRBJ1-2; D may be TRBD1 (6 bases). The ends were cut back, 7 bases at V and 3 bases at J, with 15 bases in the middle. The CDR3 extends over 14 amino acids. CDR1 is SNHLY, CDR2 FYNNEI, per germline. Here the CDR3 reads CASKGRTADYGYTF. Written as DNA, the CDR3 is TGTGCCAGCAAGGGACGGACAGCCGACTATGGCTACACCTTC. The full variable domain, with the rest looked up from reference TRBV2 and TRBJ1-2, is EPEVTQTPSHQVTQMGQEVILRCVPISNHLYFYWYRQILGQKVEFLVSFYNNEISEKSEIFDDQFSVERPDGSNFTLKIRSTKLEDSAMYFCASKGRTADYGYTFGSGTRLTVV.

This clone showed up just a few times. The chain is built from TRBV18 and TRBJ2-1; 11 nucleotides match TRBD1. CDR3 length equals 14 residues. Germline loops: CDR1 KGHSH, CDR2 LQKENI. V lost 3 bases to trimming and J lost 7 bases; unmatched junction nucleotides: 2. CDR3 coding DNA: TGTGCCAGCTCACCCCGGGACAGGGGGAATGAGCAGTTCTTC. It translates to CASSPRDRGNEQFF.

This clone was seen only a few times. The chain is built from TRBV30 and TRBJ2-1; 9 bases are shared with TRBD2. V shed 8 bases and J 0 bases; nucleotides not matched to a gene: 8. Germline CDR1 and CDR2: GTSNPN and SVGIG (reference sequence). This CDR3 comprises 15 residues. Here the CDR3 reads CARTISGSSYNEQFF. CDR3 DNA sequence: TGTGCCCGGACGATTAGCGGGAGCTCCTACAATGAGCAGTTCTTC.

There are a few counts of this clone. This chain joins TRBV15 and TRBJ2-2; TRBD2 matches 11 bases. This CDR3 has 16 residues. Germline lookup yields CDR1 LNHNV and CDR2 YYDKDF (reference sequence). Losses at the gene ends were 3 bases for V and 5 bases for J; bases not matched to a gene: 5. The DNA of the CDR3 is TGTGCCACCAGCAGTAGACTAGCGGGATATACCGGGGAGCTGTTTTTT. This codes for CATSSRLAGYTGELFF.

The chain has TRBV7-9 and TRBJ2-1; tentative D call: TRBD1 (5 bases). Trimming took off 5 bases at V and 2 bases at J, with 13 bases between the two ends. The CDR3 has 15 residues. In germline, CDR1 is SEHNR, CDR2 FQNEAQ (reference sequence). The CDR3 nucleotides are TGTGCCAGCAGCCTGGGGCCATACCCCTACAATGAGCAGTTCTTC. This encodes CASSLGPYPYNEQFF. Combining the CDR3 with reference TRBV7-9 and TRBJ2-1 gives the whole variable domain DTGVSQNPRHKITKRGQNVTFRCDPISEHNRLYWYRQTLGQGPEFLTYFQNEAQLEKSRLLSDRFSAERPKGSFSTLEIQRTEQGDSAMYLCASSLGPYPYNEQFFGPGTRLTVL.

This clone was detected only a few times. The J gene is TRBJ2-5, the V gene TRBV18; TRBD2 is a possible D gene (6 bases). Germline CDR1 KGHSH, CDR2 LQKENI. Deletions cut 3 bases from V and 1 base from J, with 9 bases between. The CDR3 has 14 amino acids. CDR3 nucleotide sequence: TGTGCCAGCTCACCTACACTAGCCCAAGAGACCCAGTACTTC. Protein: CASSPTLAQETQYF.

The table lists this clone with a few counts. The chain has TRBV4-1 and TRBJ1-1; no reliable D call. CDR1 MGHRA and CDR2 YSYEKL come from the germline V gene. V was trimmed by 1 base and J by 0 bases, leaving 6 bases between them. CDR3 length: 14 amino acids. The CDR3 loop reads CASSQGLVNTEAFF. DNA of the CDR3: TGCGCCAGCAGCCAAGGGCTGGTGAACACTGAAGCTTTCTTT.

In its sample, this clone was seen a few times. The V call is TRBV6-1, the J call TRBJ2-7; a possible D gene is TRBD1 (6 bases). There are 17 residues in the CDR3. V shed 4 bases and J shed 5 bases, with 24 bases lying between them. In germline, CDR1 is MNHNS, CDR2 SASEGT. This CDR3 reads CASSASEGAQGWNEQYF. In DNA, the CDR3 is TGTGCCAGCAGTGCGTCTGAGGGAGCACAGGGCTGGAACGAGCAGTACTTC.